Given below is one T cell receptor beta chain in context. Its antigen is not known. The CDR3 totals 14 residues. Looked up from germline, CDR1 is SGHRS and CDR2 is YFSETQ. The V end lost 4 bases, the J end lost 2 bases, and 12 bases lay between the germline ends. Profiling relied on immunoSEQ multiplex PCR, and the TCRdb table lists in-frame clones only, not all of them. The sample has over 45,000 clones; 65% to 80% are singletons. This entry belongs to a study of radiation and T cells in renal cell carcinoma. Broader study findings: From baseline, blood top tumor clonotypes peaked at 2 weeks post-radiation.

Regarding time point: baseline pretreatment blood. Stated treatment: 15 Gy SBRT to primary tumor, nephrectomy 4 weeks later. Clear cell pathology was present in this patient's renal cell carcinoma. The V and J genes are TRBV5-1 and TRBJ2-5; D is unresolved. This TCR was sampled from a man in his 60s with renal cell carcinoma. This specimen consisted of blood, obtained from a patient whose treatment included radiotherapy and nephrectomy. CDR3 in amino acids: CASSLLSQQETQYF. CDR3 nucleotides: TGCGCCAGCAGCCTCCTGTCGCAGCAAGAGACCCAGTACTTC.